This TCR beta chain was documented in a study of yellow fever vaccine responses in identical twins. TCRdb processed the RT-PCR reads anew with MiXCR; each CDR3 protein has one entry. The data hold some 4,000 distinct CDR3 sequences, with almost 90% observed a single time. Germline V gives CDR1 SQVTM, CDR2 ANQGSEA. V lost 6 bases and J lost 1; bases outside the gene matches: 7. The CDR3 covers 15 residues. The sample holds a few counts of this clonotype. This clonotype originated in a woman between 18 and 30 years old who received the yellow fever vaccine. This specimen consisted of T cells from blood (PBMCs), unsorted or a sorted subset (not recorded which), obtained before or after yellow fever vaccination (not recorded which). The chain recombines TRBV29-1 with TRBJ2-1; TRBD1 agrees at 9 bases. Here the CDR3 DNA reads TGCAGCGTGGCCGGGACAGGGAATTCCTACAATGAGCAGTTCTTC. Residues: CSVAGTGNSYNEQFF.